A selection of T cell receptor beta chains follows, all from one sample in a study of shared clonotypes between healthy human individuals. Method: immunoSEQ multiplex PCR; TCRdb's copy keeps in-frame clones and lacks some. The sample shows 800,000 to 1,200,000 clones, approximately 80% of them seen only once. The source material was memory CD4+ T cells from PBMCs. All receptors derive from a man between 18 and 29 years old in good health. Some clones in this sample may be carry-over from other donors' samples. Each CDR3 is given with its conserved first and last residue. A D gene is named only where the DNA matches it firmly. Clone size is given for some rows only: seen once, a few or many times, or a class if the clone is expanded.

clone_size,d_call,j_call,v_call,cdr3_nt,cdr3_aa
NA,TRBD2,TRBJ2-3,TRBV25-1,TGTGCCAGCAGAGCAGAGTCGGGAGCGGGGCGCACAGATACGCAGTATTTT,CASRAESGAGRTDTQYF
NA,NA,TRBJ2-3,TRBV9,TGTGCCAGCAGCGTAGGTTTCGACGCCACAGATACGCAGTATTTT,CASSVGFDATDTQYF
NA,NA,TRBJ1-1,TRBV18,TGTGCCAGCTCACCACGCTTGGGGGGCGCGGGGACTGAAGCTTTCTTT,CASSPRLGGAGTEAFF
NA,NA,TRBJ2-6,TRBV11-2,TGTGCCAGCAGCCCAACAGGCCCCGGCGGGGCCAACGTCCTGACTTTC,CASSPTGPGGANVLTF
NA,TRBD2,TRBJ2-1,TRBV25-1,TGTGCCAGCAGAACCTCGGGGGGGGCACGAATGAATGAGCAGTTCTTC,CASRTSGGARMNEQFF
NA,TRBD2,TRBJ2-2,TRBV7-9,TGTGCCAGCAGCTTATATTACTCGGGGGGAAACACCGGGGAGCTGTTTTTT,CASSLYYSGGNTGELFF
NA,TRBD2,TRBJ2-4,TRBV5-6,TGTGCCAGCAGCTTGACTAGCGGAACGCACATTCAGTACTTC,CASSLTSGTHIQYF
NA,NA,TRBJ1-6,TRBV6-5,TGTGCCAGCATGGGTAAAGGACCCCTCCACTTT,CASMGKGPLHF
NA,TRBD2,TRBJ2-1,TRBV15,TGTGCCACCAGCAGGGGGACTAGCGGGAGTAATGAGCAGTTCTTC,CATSRGTSGSNEQFF
NA,TRBD1,TRBJ2-5,TRBV25-1,TGTGCCAGCAGTGAGCAGGGACAGGGTGGGGAGACCCAGTACTTC,CASSEQGQGGETQYF
few,NA,TRBJ2-2,TRBV6-1,TGTGCCAGCAATCAGGCGGGAAACACCGGGGAGCTGTTTTTT,CASNQAGNTGELFF
NA,NA,TRBJ2-5,TRBV9,TGTGCCAGCAGCGTAGGGGCGGTCGCCCAGGAGACCCAGTACTTC,CASSVGAVAQETQYF
many,TRBD2,TRBJ2-1,TRBV28,TGTGCCAGCAGTTTATTAGCGACTAGCGAGAAGCAGTTCTTC,CASSLLATSEKQFF
NA,NA,TRBJ1-4,TRBV15,TGTGCCACCAGCAGAGTTCCCGGCTTTAATGAAAAACTGTTTTTT,CATSRVPGFNEKLFF
NA,NA,TRBJ1-1,TRBV7-2,TGTGCCAGCAGCCCCCAGGGGCGGTCGACTGAAGCTTTCTTT,CASSPQGRSTEAFF
NA,NA,TRBJ1-1,TRBV21-1,TGTGCCAGCAGCACTACATTCGGGACACTAAACACTGAAGCTTTCTTT,CASSTTFGTLNTEAFF